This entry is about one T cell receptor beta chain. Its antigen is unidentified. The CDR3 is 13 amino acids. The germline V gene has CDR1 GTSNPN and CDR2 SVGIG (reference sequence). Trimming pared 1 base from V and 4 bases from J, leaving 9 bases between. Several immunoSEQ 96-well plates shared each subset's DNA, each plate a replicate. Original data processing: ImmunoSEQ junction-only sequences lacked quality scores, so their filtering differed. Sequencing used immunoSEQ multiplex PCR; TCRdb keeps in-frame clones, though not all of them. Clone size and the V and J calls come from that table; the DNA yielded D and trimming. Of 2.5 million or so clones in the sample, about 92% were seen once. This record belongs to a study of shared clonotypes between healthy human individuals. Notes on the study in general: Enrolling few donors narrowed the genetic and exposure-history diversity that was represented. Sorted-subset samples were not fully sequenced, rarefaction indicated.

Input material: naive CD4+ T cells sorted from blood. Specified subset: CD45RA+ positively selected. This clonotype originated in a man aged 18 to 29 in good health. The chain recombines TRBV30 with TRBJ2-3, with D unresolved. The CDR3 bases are TGTGCCTGGAGTGGGCCCTGGCCAGATACGCAGTATTTT. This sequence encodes CAWSGPWPDTQYF. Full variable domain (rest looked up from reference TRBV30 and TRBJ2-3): SQTIHQWPATLVQPVGSPLSLECTVEGTSNPNLYWYRQAAGRGLQLLFYSVGIGQISSEVPQNLSASRPQDRQFILSSKKLLLSDSGFYLCAWSGPWPDTQYFGPGTRLTVL.